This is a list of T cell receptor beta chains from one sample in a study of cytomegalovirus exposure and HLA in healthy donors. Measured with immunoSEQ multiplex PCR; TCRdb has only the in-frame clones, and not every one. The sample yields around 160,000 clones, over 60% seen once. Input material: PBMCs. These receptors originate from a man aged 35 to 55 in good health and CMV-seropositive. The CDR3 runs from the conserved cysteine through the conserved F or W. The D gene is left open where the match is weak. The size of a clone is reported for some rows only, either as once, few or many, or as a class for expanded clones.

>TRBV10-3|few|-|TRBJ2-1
CAISTTEGQGNEQFF
TGTGCCATCAGCACAACGGAGGGCCAGGGCAATGAGCAGTTCTTC
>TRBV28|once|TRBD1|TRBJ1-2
CASSSDPDRGLNYGYTF
TGTGCCAGCAGTTCAGACCCCGACAGGGGGCTCAACTATGGCTACACCTTC
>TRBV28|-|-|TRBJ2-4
CASSPSGRGNIQYF
TGTGCCAGCAGCCCCTCGGGCAGGGGAAACATTCAGTACTTC
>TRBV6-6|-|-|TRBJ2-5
CASRVDSRKETQYF
TGTGCCAGCAGAGTAGACAGTAGAAAGGAGACCCAGTACTTC
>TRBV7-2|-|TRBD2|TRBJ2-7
CASSFLAGALYEQYF
TGTGCCAGCAGCTTTCTAGCGGGAGCGCTATACGAGCAGTACTTC
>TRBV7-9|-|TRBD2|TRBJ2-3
CASSLQAGGGGTDTQYF
TGTGCCAGCAGCTTACAAGCCGGCGGGGGTGGTACAGATACGCAGTATTTT
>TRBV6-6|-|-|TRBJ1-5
CASIGAGSGNQPQHF
TGTGCCAGCATTGGAGCGGGGTCGGGCAATCAGCCCCAGCATTTT
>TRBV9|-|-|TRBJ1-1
CASSSSSRGHTEAFF
TGTGCCAGCAGCTCCAGCTCCAGGGGTCACACTGAAGCTTTCTTT
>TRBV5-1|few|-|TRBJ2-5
CASSFNRDQETQYF
TGCGCCAGCAGCTTTAACCGGGACCAAGAGACCCAGTACTTC
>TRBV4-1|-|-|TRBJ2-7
CASSQPGKTYEQYF
TGCGCCAGCAGCCAACCCGGTAAGACCTACGAGCAGTACTTC
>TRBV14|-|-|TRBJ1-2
CASSQDFQYGYTF
TGTGCCAGCAGCCAAGATTTTCAGTATGGCTACACCTTC
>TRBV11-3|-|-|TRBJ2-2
CASSLDPWRGGGELFF
TGTGCCAGCAGCTTAGATCCTTGGAGGGGCGGCGGGGAGCTGTTTTTT
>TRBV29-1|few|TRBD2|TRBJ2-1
CSVAGGQDNEQFF
TGCAGCGTTGCGGGAGGGCAGGACAATGAGCAGTTCTTC
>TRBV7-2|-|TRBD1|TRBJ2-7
CASSTRTGGWRAESYEQYF
TGTGCCAGCAGCACCCGGACAGGGGGCTGGCGGGCCGAATCCTACGAGCAGTACTTC
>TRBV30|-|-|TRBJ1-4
CAGGRSDNEKLFF
TGTGCCGGCGGAAGAAGCGATAATGAAAAACTGTTTTTT
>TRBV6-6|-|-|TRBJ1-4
CASRWTATNEKLFF
TGTGCCAGCAGGTGGACAGCAACTAATGAAAAACTGTTTTTT
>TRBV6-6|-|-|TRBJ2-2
CASSYSSGTPTGELFF
TGTGCCAGCAGTTACTCATCCGGGACACCCACCGGGGAGCTGTTTTTT
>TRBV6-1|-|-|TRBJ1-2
CASRTRITNYGYTF
TGTGCCAGCAGAACACGCATAACTAACTATGGCTACACCTTC
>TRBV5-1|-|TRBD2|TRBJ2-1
CASSLTSGVIYNEQFF
TGCGCCAGCAGCTTAACTAGCGGGGTGATTTACAATGAGCAGTTCTTC
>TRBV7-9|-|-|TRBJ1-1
CSSSLMGGTNTEAFF
TGTTCCAGCAGCTTAATGGGAGGGACGAACACTGAAGCTTTCTTT
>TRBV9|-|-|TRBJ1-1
CASSVGGPLNTEAFF
TGTGCCAGCAGCGTAGGTGGGCCCCTGAACACTGAAGCTTTCTTT
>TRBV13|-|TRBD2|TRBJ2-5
CASSPTGARGETQYF
TGTGCCAGCAGCCCTACTGGAGCGCGGGGGGAGACCCAGTACTTC
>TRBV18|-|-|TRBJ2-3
CASSLSTDTQYF
TGTGCCAGCTCCCTTAGCACAGATACGCAGTATTTT
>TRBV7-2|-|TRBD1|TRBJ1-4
CASSSGASQGFNEKLFF
TGTGCCAGCAGCTCCGGGGCGTCACAGGGGTTTAATGAAAAACTGTTTTTT
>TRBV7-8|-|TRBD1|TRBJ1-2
CASSGRDRVGYGYTF
TGTGCCAGCAGCGGCCGGGACAGGGTTGGCTATGGCTACACCTTC
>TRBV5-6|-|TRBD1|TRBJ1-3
CASSLDRGGNTIYF
TGTGCCAGCAGCCTCGACAGGGGGGGAAACACCATATATTTT
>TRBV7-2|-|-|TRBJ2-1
CASSFLWEGLVANEQFF
-
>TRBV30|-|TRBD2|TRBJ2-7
CAWRTSGSVYEQYF
TGTGCCTGGAGGACTAGCGGGAGCGTCTACGAGCAGTACTTC
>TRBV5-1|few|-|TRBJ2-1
CASSLRELGRTYNEQFF
TGCGCCAGCAGCTTGCGGGAATTGGGTAGGACCTACAATGAGCAGTTCTTC
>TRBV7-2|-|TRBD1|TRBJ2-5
CASSARQGRETQYF
TGTGCCAGCAGCGCCCGACAGGGGCGGGAGACCCAGTACTTC
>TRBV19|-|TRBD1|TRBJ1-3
CAKPGTGRYTIYF
TGTGCCAAACCCGGGACAGGCAGGTACACCATATATTTT
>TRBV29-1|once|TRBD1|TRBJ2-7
CSARTGAAYERYF
TGCAGCGCCAGGACAGGGGCGGCCTACGAGCGGTACTTC
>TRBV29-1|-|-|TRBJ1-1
CSAATGMDTEAFF
TGCAGCGCCGCAACAGGGATGGACACTGAAGCTTTCTTT
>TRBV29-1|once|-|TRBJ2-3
CSVELAEHTDTQYF
TGCAGCGTTGAGCTGGCGGAGCACACAGATACGCAGTATTTT
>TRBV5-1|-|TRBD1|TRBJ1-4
CASSYTGAVTNEKLFF
TGCGCCAGCAGCTACACAGGGGCGGTAACTAATGAAAAACTGTTTTTT